This entry features one T cell receptor beta chain sequence. These data belong to a study of blood T cell repertoires in COVID-19. About the research overall: Material from acute and convalescent COVID-19 was sourced from the United States, Italy and Spain. In each case, the material was cDNA or gDNA derived from T cells, B-cell-depleted T cells, or PBMCs.

Authors' data handling: Estimation of nucleated cell counts was performed using reference gene primer amplification. Only in-frame clones appear in the TCRdb table, and some are missing; sequencing was by immunoSEQ multiplex PCR. V, J and clone size derive from that table, while D and trimming were established from the DNA sequence. The table lists roughly 300,000 clones, 87% of them singletons, with approximately 1.4% in the top ten. This TCR was recovered from a woman in her thirties or forties who had recovered from COVID-19. The sequencing sample was made of peripheral blood.

CDR3 nucleotide sequence: TGCGCCAGCAGCTGGGGAGGGGAGAATTCACCCCTCCACTTT. Residues: CASSWGGENSPLHF. The rearrangement joins TRBV5-1 to TRBJ1-6, with D perhaps matching TRBD1 (5 bases). Trimming shortened V by 3 bases and J by 7 bases, and 11 bases separated the two germline ends. CDR3 length equals 14 residues. Germline V CDR1 and CDR2: SGHRS, YFSETQ.